A single T cell receptor (beta chain) is shown here with its context. This sample was included in a study of molecular identifiers for immune sequencing clone quantification. Trimming removed 4 bases from V and 1 base from J, with 18 bases in between. Germline V gives CDR1 SGDLS, CDR2 YYNGEE. This CDR3 is 16 amino acids long. TCRdb reprocessed the PCR reads via MiXCR and lists one record per CDR3 protein. The data show about 510,000 distinct CDR3 sequences, around 23% seen once. The genes are TRBV9 and TRBJ2-7; D is ambiguous. Material for sequencing was naive CD8+ T cells from blood, with Jurkat cell RNA spiked in. Regarding subset: FACS-sorted CD8+CD4-CCR7+CD45RA+ naive T cells. The receptor comes from a human donor in good health. Some libraries in this study had Jurkat cell RNA spiked in. The CDR3 sequence: CASSPASRTSSYEQYF. The CDR3 region has the DNA TGTGCCAGCAGCCCTGCCAGCCGCACCTCTTCCTACGAGCAGTACTTC.